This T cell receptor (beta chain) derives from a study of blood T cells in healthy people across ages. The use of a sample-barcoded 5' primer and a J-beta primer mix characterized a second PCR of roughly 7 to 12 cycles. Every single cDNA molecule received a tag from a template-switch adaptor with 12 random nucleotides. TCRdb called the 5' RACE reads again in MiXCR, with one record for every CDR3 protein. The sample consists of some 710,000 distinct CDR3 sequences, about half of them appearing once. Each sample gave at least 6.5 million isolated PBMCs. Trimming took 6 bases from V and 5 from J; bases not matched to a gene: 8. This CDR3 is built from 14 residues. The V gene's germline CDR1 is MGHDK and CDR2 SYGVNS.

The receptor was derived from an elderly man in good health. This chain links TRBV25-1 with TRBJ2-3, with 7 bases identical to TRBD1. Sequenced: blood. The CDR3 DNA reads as TGTGCCAGCAGGAAACAGGGGATGGTAGATACGCAGTATTTT. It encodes CASRKQGMVDTQYF.